This T cell receptor beta chain came from a study of beta chain features in type 1 diabetes. In the study overall: Taken together, all samples contributed more than 90,000,000 examined sorted cells.

There are 18 residues in the CDR3. This clone was seen a few times. Expressed TCRB transcripts were sequenced after all isolated RNA was converted to cDNA. Assay: immunoSEQ multiplex PCR; the TCRdb copy retains only in-frame clones and omits some. The sample lists 130,000 to 150,000 clones; about 8.7% were seen once. The clonotype was recovered from a man aged 18 to 30 in good health. The sequenced sample consisted of central memory CD4+ T cells from blood. This chain links TRBV1 with TRBJ2-3; the tabulated D call, TRBD2, remains unverified against the DNA. TRBV1 is labeled a pseudogene. This chain's CDR3 is CTSSLPFLRNPSTDTQYF. CDR3 nucleotide sequence: TGCACCAGCAGCCTCCCGTTCTTGAGGAACCCCAGCACAGATACGCAGTATTTT.